This T cell receptor (beta chain) emerged from a study of technical replicates of blood from a handful of donors. The V gene's germline CDR1 is SGDLS and CDR2 YYNGEE. The CDR3 runs 15 residues. Trimming removed 0 bases at V and 1 base at J, with 10 bases between. Sequencing was performed with immunoSEQ multiplex PCR; in TCRdb, only in-frame clones are kept and a portion is missing. The sample has about 83,000 clones, roughly 90% seen once. V usage is TRBV9 and J usage is TRBJ1-2, with no clear D. The sample comprised T cells isolated from PBMCs. The receptor comes from a human donor in good health. The CDR3 DNA reads TGTGCCAGCAGCGTAGGGGAGGACCGTAACTATGGCTACACCTTC. This gives the protein CASSVGEDRNYGYTF.